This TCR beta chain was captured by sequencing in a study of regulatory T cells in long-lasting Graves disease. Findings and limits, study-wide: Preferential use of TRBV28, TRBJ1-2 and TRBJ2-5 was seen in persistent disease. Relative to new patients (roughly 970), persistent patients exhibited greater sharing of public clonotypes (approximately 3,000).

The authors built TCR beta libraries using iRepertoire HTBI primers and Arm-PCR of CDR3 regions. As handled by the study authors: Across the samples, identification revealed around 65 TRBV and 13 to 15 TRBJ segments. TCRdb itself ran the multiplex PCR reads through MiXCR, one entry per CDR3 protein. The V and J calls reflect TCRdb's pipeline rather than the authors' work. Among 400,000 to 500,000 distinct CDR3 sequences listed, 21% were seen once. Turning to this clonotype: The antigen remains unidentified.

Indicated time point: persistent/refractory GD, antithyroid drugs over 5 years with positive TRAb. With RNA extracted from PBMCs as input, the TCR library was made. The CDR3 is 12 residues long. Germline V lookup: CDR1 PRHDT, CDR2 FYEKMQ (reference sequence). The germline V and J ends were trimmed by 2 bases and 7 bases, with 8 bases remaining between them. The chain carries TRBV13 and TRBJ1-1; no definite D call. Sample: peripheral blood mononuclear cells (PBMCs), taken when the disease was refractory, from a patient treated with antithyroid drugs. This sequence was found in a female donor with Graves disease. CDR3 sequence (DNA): TGTGCCAGCAGCTTATTCGCGGTTGAAGCTTTCTTT. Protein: CASSLFAVEAFF. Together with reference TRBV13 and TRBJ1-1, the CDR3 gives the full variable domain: AAGVIQSPRHLIKEKRETATLKCYPIPRHDTVYWYQQGPGQDPQFLISFYEKMQSDKGSIPDRFSAQQFSDYHSELNMSSLELGDSALYFCASSLFAVEAFFGQGTRLTVV.